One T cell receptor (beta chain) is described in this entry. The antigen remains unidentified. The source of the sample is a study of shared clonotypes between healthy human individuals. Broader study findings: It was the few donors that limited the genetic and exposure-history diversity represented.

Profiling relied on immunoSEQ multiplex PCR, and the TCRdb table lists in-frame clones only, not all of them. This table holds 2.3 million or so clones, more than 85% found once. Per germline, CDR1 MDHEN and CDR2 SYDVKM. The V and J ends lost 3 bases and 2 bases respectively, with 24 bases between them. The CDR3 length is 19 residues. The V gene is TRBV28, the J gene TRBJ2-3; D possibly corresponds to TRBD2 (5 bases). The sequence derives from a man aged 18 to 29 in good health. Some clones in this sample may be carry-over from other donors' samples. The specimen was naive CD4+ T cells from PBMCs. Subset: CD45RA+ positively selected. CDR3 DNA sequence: TGTGCCAGCAGTTTGATAACTTGGGGTCAGAGGGAGATCACAGATACGCAGTATTTT. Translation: CASSLITWGQREITDTQYF.